This T cell receptor (beta chain) was identified in a study of OX40 agonist ivuxolimab in advanced cancers. On the study more broadly: Those enrolled were 82.7% male, with a mean age of approximately 60 years and ages from roughly 20 to 90.

Assay used: immunoSEQ multiplex PCR; TCRdb lists only in-frame clones, some missing. The sample has under 75,000 clones; approximately 90% are singletons. The CDR3 extends over 13 amino acids. V was shortened by 2 bases and J by 3 bases, with 6 bases between the two germline ends. Germline V gene lookup returns CDR1 SGHNT and CDR2 YYREEE (reference sequence). If patients had autoimmune disease history or systemic immunosuppression, they were excluded. The chain couples TRBV5-4 to TRBJ1-3; D is unclear. Specimen: CD4+ or CD8+ T cells sorted from blood, collected in a trial of the OX40 agonist ivuxolimab. The sequence was obtained from an adult with an advanced solid tumor such as melanoma, head and neck, liver or kidney cancer. The CDR3: CASSFSGGNTIYF. The CDR3 region has the DNA TGTGCCAGCAGCTTCTCCGGTGGAAACACCATATATTTT.